The source of this TCR gamma chain is a study of gamma-delta chains in newborns, infants, children. At the level of the study: Microbial exposure reportedly drives polyclonal innate γδ T cell expansion after birth.

On this clone: Different DNA sequences within this sample yield the same CDR3.

TCRdb reanalysed the reads via CATT. The data show approximately 1,900 gamma-chain clones, about 27% seen once. The CDR3 covers 12 residues. The ends lost 4 bases at V and 4 bases at J; junction bases unmatched: 0. Germline V gene sequence: CDR1 VENAVY, CDR2 YDSYNSRV. The material sequenced was blood. The TCR comes from a child who was a newborn, infant or young child, either healthy, febrile or measles-vaccinated (not recorded which). V gene TRGV8 combines with J gene TRGJP1. The CDR3 DNA follows: TGTGCCACCTGGGACACTGGTTGGTTCAAGATATTT. Protein product: CATWDTGWFKIF.